Listed below are T cell receptor beta chains from one sample, sequenced in a study of technical replicates of blood from a few donors. Data came from immunoSEQ multiplex PCR; TCRdb stores just in-frame clones and leaves some out. In the table there are 65,000 to 85,000 clones, roughly 98% of which are singletons. The material sequenced was T cells isolated from PBMCs. Source of these receptors: a human donor in good health. Each CDR3 is given with its conserved first and last residue. The order of the fields is D gene, J gene, clone size, V gene, CDR3 DNA, CDR3 protein. D genes are given only for firm matches. Part of the rows lack a size; the others show once, few, many or a class for expanded clones.

>TRBD1|TRBJ2-3|NA|TRBV11-2
TGTGCCAGCAGCAACAGGGGAGAGGGCACAGATACGCAGTATTTT
CASSNRGEGTDTQYF
>TRBD2|TRBJ2-2|NA|TRBV9
TGTGCCAGCAGCCAGAGACTAGCGGGGACTAACACCGGGGAGCTGTTTTTT
CASSQRLAGTNTGELFF
>NA|TRBJ1-1|NA|TRBV27
TGTGCCAGCAAAGCAGGGATGAACACTGAAGCTTTCTTT
CASKAGMNTEAFF
>TRBD1|TRBJ1-1|NA|TRBV28
TGTGCCAGCAGTCATCGACAGGGCTACACTGAAGCTTTCTTT
CASSHRQGYTEAFF
>NA|TRBJ2-1|NA|TRBV9
TGTGCCAGTAGCGTAGGTCTTGTAGCGGACCCCTACAATGAGCAGTTCTTC
CASSVGLVADPYNEQFF
>TRBD1|TRBJ2-5|NA|TRBV6-5
TGTGCCAGCGGGGACAGGGACTTCAGCCAAGAGACCCAGTACTTC
CASGDRDFSQETQYF
>TRBD1|TRBJ1-1|NA|TRBV10-1
TGCGCCAGCAGTGCGGGACAGCCGAACACTGAAGCTTTCTTT
CASSAGQPNTEAFF
>TRBD1|TRBJ1-5|NA|TRBV5-1
TGCGCCAGCAGACCCGGGACAGGGATGAATAGCAATCAGCCCCAGCATTTT
CASRPGTGMNSNQPQHF
>NA|TRBJ2-7|once|TRBV10-2
TGCGCCAGCAGTGATAGGGGGGGTCCCACCCACGAGCAGTACTTC
CASSDRGGPTHEQYF
>TRBD1|TRBJ2-7|once|TRBV5-1
TGCGCCAGCAGCTTAGGACAGGGTCGCGAGCAGTACTTC
CASSLGQGREQYF
>TRBD1|TRBJ1-6|NA|TRBV2
TGTGCCAGCAGTGGGGACAGGGGGTCACCCCTCCACTTT
CASSGDRGSPLHF
>NA|TRBJ1-2|once|TRBV5-4
TGTGCCAGCAGACCAGGAGGGGTGGGGCGGATTTATGGCTACACCTTC
CASRPGGVGRIYGYTF
>TRBD2|TRBJ2-3|NA|TRBV18
TGTGCCAGCTCACCGAGTAGCGGGAGGCGTAACACGCAGTATTTT
CASSPSSGRRNTQYF
>TRBD1|TRBJ2-7|NA|TRBV15
TGTGCCACCAGCAGAGGGACAGGGGCCGTCCTGGTGTACTTC
CATSRGTGAVLVYF